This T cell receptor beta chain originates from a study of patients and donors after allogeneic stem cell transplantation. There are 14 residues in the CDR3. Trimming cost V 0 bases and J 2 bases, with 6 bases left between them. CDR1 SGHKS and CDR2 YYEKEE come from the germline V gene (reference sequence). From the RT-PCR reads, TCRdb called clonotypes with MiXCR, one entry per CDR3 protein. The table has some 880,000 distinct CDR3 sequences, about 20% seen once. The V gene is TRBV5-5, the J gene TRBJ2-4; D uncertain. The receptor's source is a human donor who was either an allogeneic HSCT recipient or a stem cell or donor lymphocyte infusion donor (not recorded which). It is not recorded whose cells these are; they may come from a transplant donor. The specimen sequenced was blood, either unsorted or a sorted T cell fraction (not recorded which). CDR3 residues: CASSLEWTKNIQYF. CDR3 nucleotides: TGTGCCAGCAGCTTGGAGTGGACCAAAAACATTCAGTACTTC.